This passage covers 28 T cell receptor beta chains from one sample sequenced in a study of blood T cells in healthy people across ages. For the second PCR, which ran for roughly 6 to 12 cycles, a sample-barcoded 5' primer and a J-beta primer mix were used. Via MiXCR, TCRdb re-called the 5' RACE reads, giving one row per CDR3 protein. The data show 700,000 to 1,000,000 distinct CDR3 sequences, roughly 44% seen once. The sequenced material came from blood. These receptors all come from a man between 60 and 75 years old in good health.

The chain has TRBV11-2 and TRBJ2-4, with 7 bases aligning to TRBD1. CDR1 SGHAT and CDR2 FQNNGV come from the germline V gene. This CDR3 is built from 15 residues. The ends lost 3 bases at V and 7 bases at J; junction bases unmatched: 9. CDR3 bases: TGTGCCAGCAGCTTGATCACAGGGGAGTGGAACATTCAGTACTTC. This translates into CASSLITGEWNIQYF.

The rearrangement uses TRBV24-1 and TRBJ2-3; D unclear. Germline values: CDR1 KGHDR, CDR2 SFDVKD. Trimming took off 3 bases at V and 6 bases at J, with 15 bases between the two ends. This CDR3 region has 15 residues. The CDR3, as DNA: TGTGCCACCAGTGATCCGGCTATGCCAGCCGATACGCAGTATTTT. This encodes CATSDPAMPADTQYF.

CDR3 nucleotide sequence: TGTGCCAGCAGTAGGGGGGGTCAAGCCTACGAGCAGTACTTC. Translated: CASSRGGQAYEQYF. The chain recombines TRBV7-2 with TRBJ2-7, with TRBD2 as a possible D gene (7 bases). Germline CDR1 SGHTA, CDR2 FQGNSA. This CDR3 contains 14 residues. The ends were cut back, 6 bases at V and 2 bases at J, with 14 bases in the middle. The full variable domain, with the rest looked up from reference TRBV7-2 and TRBJ2-7, is GAGVSQSPSNKVTEKGKDVELRCDPISGHTALYWYRQSLGQGLEFLIYFQGNSAPDKSGLPSDRFSAERTGGSVSTLTIQRTQQEDSAVYLCASSRGGQAYEQYFGPGTRLTVT.

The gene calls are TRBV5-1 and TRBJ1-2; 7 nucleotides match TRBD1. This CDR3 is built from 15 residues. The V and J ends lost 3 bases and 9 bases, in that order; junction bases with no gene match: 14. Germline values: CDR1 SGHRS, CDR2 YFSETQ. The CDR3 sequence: CASSSLHQDRDSYTF. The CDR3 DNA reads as TGCGCCAGCAGCTCGCTTCACCAAGACAGGGATAGCTACACCTTC.

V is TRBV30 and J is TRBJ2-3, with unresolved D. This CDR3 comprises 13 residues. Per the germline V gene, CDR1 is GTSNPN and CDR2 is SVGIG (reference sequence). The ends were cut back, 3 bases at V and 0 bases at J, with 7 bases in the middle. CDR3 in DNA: TGTGCCTGGAGAGTGGGGAGCACAGATACGCAGTATTTT. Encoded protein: CAWRVGSTDTQYF.

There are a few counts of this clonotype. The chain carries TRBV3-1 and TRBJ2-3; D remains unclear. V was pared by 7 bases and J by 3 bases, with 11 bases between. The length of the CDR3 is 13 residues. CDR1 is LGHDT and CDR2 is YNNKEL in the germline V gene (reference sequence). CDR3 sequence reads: CASTSRVTDTQYF. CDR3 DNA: TGTGCCAGCACCTCAAGAGTAACAGATACGCAGTATTTT.

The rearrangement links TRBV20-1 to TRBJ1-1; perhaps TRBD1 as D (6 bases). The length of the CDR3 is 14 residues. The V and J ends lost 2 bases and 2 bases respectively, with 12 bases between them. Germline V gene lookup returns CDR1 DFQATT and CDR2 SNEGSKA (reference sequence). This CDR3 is CSARPTGLNTEAFF. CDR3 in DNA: TGCAGTGCTAGACCGACAGGTTTAAACACTGAAGCTTTCTTT.

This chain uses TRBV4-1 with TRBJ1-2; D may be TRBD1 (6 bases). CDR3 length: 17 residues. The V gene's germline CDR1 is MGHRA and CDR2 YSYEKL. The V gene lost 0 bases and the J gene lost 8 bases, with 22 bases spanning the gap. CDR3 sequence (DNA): TGCGCCAGCAGCCAAGATCGAACAGGGACGTTTATGGGCGGCTACACCTTC. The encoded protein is CASSQDRTGTFMGGYTF.

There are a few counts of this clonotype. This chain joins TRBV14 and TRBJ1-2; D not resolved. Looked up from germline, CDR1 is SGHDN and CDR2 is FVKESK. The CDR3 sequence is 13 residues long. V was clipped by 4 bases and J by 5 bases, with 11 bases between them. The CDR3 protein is CASSPNGLYGYTF. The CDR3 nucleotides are TGTGCCAGCAGCCCGAACGGATTATATGGCTACACCTTC.

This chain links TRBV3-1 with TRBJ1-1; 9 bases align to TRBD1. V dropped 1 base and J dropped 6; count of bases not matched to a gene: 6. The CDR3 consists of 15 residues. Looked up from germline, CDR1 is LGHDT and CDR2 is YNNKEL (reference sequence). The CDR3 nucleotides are TGTGCCAGCAGCCAAGTAGGACAGGGGAGGTCTGAAGCTTTCTTT. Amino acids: CASSQVGQGRSEAFF.

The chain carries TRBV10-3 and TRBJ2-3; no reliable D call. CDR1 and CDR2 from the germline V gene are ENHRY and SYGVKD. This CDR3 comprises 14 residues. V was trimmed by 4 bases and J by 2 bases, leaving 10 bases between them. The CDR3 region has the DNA TGTGCCATCAGTGGGCCGATCCTCACAGATACGCAGTATTTT. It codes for CAISGPILTDTQYF.

CDR3 DNA sequence: TGTGCCAGCAGCCCTACGGATCAGTCACCCCTCCACTTT. Translation gives CASSPTDQSPLHF. V and J are TRBV3-1 and TRBJ1-6, with no clear D. This CDR3 has 13 amino acids. In germline, CDR1 is LGHDT, CDR2 YNNKEL (reference sequence). The V end lost 4 bases, the J end lost 10 bases, and 11 bases lay between the germline ends.

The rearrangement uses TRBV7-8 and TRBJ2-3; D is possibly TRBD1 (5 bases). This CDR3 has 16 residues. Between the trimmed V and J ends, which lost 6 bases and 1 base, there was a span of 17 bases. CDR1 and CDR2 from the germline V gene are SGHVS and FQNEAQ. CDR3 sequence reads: CASSHTYRRGTDTQYF. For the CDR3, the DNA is TGTGCCAGCAGTCACACCTACAGGCGTGGCACAGATACGCAGTATTTT.

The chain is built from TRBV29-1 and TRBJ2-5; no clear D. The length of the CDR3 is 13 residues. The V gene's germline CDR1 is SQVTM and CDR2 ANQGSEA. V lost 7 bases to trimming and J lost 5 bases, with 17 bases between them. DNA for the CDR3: TGCAGCGCCGAAGGGTCAGGCCGTGAGACCCAGTACTTC. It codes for CSAEGSGRETQYF.

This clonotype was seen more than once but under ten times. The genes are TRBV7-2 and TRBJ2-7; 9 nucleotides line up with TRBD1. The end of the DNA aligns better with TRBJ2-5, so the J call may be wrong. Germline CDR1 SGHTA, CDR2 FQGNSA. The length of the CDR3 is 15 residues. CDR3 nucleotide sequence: TGTGCCAGCAGCTTAGGGGACAGGGTGACAGGGACCCAGTACTTC. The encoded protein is CASSLGDRVTGTQYF.

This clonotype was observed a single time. CDR3: CASSLNWGGGTEAFF. The CDR3, as DNA: TGTGCCAGCAGCTTGAATTGGGGCGGCGGCACTGAAGCTTTCTTT. The chain employs TRBV5-6 and TRBJ1-1, with a tentative D call TRBD1 (5 bases). Germline CDR1 is SGHDT and CDR2 is YYEEEE. The length of the CDR3 is 15 residues. The germline V and J ends were trimmed by 1 base and 4 bases, with 14 bases remaining between them.

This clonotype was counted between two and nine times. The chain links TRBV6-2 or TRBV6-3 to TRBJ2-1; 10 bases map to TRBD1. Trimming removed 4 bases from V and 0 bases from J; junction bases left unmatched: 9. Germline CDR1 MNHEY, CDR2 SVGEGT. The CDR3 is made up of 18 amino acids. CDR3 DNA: TGTGCCAGCAGTTCCTTTTCGGGACAGGGGAGCTCCTACAATGAGCAGTTCTTC. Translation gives CASSSFSGQGSSYNEQFF.

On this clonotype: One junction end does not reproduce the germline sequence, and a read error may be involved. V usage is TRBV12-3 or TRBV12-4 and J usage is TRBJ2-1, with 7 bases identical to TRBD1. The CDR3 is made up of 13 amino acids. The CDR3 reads CACSLRGLGEQFF. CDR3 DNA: TGTGCCTGCAGTTTAAGGGGGCTGGGGGAGCAGTTCTTC.

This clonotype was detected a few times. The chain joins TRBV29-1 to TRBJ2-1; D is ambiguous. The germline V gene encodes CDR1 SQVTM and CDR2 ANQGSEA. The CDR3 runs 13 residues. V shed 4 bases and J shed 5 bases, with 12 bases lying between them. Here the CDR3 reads CSVARARNNEQFF. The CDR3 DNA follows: TGCAGCGTTGCTAGGGCTCGAAACAATGAGCAGTTCTTC.

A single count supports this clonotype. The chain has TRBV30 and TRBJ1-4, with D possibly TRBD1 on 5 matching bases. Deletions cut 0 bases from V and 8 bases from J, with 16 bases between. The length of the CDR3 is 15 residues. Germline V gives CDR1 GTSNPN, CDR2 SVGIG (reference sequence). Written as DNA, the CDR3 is TGTGCCTGGAGTGTACCCAGGGCGAAGTGGGAAAAACTGTTTTTT. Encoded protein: CAWSVPRAKWEKLFF.

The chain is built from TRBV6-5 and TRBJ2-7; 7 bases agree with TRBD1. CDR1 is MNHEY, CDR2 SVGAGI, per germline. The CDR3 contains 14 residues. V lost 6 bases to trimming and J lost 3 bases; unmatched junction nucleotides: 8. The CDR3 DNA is TGTGCCAGCAGGGCACGTCGGGACAGCTACGAGCAGTACTTC. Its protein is CASRARRDSYEQYF.

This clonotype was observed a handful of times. CDR3 sequence reads: CASSLLQGAGTDTQYF. The CDR3 DNA reads TGTGCCAGCAGTTTACTACAGGGGGCCGGCACAGATACGCAGTATTTT. This chain connects TRBV28 to TRBJ2-3, with 9 bases that match TRBD1. V lost 2 bases to trimming and J lost 1 base; unmatched junction nucleotides: 4. The CDR3 has 16 amino acids. From germline, CDR1 is MDHEN and CDR2 SYDVKM. The variable domain in full, with the rest retrieved from reference TRBV28 and TRBJ2-3, is DVKVTQSSRYLVKRTGEKVFLECVQDMDHENMFWYRQDPGLGLRLIYFSYDVKMKEKGDIPEGYSVSREKKERFSLILESASTNQTSMYLCASSLLQGAGTDTQYFGPGTRLTVL.

CDR3 in amino acids: CAWSVSRLGETQYF. The CDR3 DNA sequence: TGTGCCTGGAGTGTAAGTCGCCTGGGCGAGACCCAGTACTTC. The gene calls are TRBV30 and TRBJ2-5; D gene ambiguous. Germline-derived CDR1 and CDR2 are GTSNPN and SVGIG (reference sequence). Trimming took 0 bases from V and 5 from J, leaving 13 bases between them. The CDR3 totals 14 residues.

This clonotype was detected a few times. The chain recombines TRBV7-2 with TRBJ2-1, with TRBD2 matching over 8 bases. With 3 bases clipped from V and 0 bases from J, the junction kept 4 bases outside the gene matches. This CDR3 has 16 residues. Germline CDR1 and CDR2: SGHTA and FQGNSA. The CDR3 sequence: CASSFYSGGSYNEQFF. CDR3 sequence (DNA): TGTGCCAGCAGCTTCTACAGCGGGGGCTCCTACAATGAGCAGTTCTTC.

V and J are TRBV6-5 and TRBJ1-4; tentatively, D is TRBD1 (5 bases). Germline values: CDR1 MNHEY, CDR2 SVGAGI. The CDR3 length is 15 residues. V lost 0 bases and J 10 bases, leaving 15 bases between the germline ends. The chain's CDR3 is CASSYSNRGFGKLFF. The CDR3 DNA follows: TGTGCCAGCAGTTACTCGAATCGGGGGTTCGGAAAACTGTTTTTT.

CDR3 amino acids: CAISEPTGTGRETQYF. In DNA, the CDR3 is TGTGCCATCAGTGAGCCCACCGGGACAGGGAGGGAGACCCAGTACTTC. The rearrangement uses TRBV10-3 and TRBJ2-5; TRBD1 matches at 9 bases. Germline trimming cut 2 bases from V and 5 bases from J; bases unmatched to any gene: 9. CDR3 length equals 16 residues. Germline V CDR1 and CDR2: ENHRY, SYGVKD.

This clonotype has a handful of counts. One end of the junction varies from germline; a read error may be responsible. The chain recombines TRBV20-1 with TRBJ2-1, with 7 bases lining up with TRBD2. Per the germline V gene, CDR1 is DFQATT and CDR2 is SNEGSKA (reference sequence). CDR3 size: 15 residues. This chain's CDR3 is CSASGLGGAANVQFF. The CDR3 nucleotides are TGCAGTGCTAGTGGGTTGGGAGGGGCGGCCAATGTGCAGTTCTTC.

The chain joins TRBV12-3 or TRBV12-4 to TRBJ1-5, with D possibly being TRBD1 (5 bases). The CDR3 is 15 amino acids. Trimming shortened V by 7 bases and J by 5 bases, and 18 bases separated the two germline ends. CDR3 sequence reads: CASKLAGQGHQPQHF. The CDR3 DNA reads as TGTGCCAGCAAATTAGCGGGGCAGGGCCATCAGCCCCAGCATTTT.